This entry describes one T cell receptor beta chain. Its antigen is as yet unknown. Each cell subset's genomic DNA was divided evenly among several immunoSEQ plates. The protocol was immunoSEQ multiplex PCR, while the TCRdb copy is restricted to in-frame clones and leaves out a portion. The table records about a million clones, under 80% of them present only once. V lost 6 bases and J lost 0, with 9 bases in between. Germline V lookup: CDR1 MNHNS, CDR2 SASEGT. The CDR3 totals 14 residues. This sample was taken from a study of shared clonotypes between healthy human individuals. Donors, healthy HIV-negative adults, lacked recent acute infections or vaccinations. General study findings and limits: A handful of donors shared 4.5% to 6.5% of their naive CD4 clonotypes. Across subsets, estimated richness was generally greater for naive than for memory populations.

The source material was memory CD4+ T cells sorted from blood. Sample subset: CD45RA-negative fraction. This receptor was identified in a man between 18 and 29 years old in good health. The chain combines TRBV6-1 with TRBJ1-3; D unclear. The CDR3 coding sequence is TGTGCCAGCAGCCCGGGCCTCTCTGGAAACACCATATATTTT. It translates to CASSPGLSGNTIYF.